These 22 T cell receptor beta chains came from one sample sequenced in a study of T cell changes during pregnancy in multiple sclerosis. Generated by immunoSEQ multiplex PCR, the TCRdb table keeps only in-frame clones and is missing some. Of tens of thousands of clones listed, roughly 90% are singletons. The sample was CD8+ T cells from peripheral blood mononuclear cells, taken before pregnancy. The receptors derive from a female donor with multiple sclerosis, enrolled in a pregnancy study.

CDR3 sequence (DNA): TGTGCCAGCCCGGGGGACTCTGGGGCCAACGTCCTGACTTTC. It specifies CASPGDSGANVLTF. V usage is TRBV13 and J usage is TRBJ2-6; weak D call: TRBD2 (6 bases). V was cut by 8 bases and J by 0 bases, with 8 bases left in between. Germline loops: CDR1 PRHDT, CDR2 FYEKMQ (reference sequence). The CDR3 spans 14 residues.

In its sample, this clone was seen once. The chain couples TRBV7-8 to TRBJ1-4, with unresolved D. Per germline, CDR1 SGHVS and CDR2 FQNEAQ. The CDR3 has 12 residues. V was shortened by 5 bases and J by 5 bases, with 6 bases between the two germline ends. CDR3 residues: CASSPQNEKLFF. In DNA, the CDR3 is TGTGCCAGCAGCCCACAGAATGAAAAACTGTTTTTT.

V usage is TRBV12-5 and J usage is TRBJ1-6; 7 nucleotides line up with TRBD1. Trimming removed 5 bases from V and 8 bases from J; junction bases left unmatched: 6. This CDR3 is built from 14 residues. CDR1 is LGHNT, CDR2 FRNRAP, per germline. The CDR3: CASGRQGRDSPLHF. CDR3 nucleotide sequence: TGTGCTAGTGGTCGACAGGGCCGGGATTCACCCCTCCACTTT. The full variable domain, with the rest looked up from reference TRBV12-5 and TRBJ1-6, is DARVTQTPRHKVTEMGQEVTMRCQPILGHNTVFWYRQTMMQGLELLAYFRNRAPLDDSGMPKDRFSAEMPDATLATLKIQPSEPRDSAVYFCASGRQGRDSPLHFGNGTRLTVT.

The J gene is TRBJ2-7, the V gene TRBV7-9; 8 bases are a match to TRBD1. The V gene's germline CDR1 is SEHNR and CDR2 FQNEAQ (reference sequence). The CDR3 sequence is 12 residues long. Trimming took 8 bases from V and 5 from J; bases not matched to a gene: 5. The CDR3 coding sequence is TGTGCCAGCCTGACGGACAGGGACGAGCAGTACTTC. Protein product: CASLTDRDEQYF.

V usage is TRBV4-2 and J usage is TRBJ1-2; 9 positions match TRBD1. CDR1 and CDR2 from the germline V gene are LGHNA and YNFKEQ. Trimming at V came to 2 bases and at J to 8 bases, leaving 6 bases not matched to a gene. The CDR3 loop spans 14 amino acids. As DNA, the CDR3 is TGTGCCAGCAGCCAAAAACAGGGGGCGGACGGCTACACCTTC. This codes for CASSQKQGADGYTF.

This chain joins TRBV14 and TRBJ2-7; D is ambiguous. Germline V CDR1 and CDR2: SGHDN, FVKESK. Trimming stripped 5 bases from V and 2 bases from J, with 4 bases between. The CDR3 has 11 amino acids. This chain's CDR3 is CASSAAYEQYF. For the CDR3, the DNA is TGTGCCAGCAGCGCAGCCTACGAGCAGTACTTC. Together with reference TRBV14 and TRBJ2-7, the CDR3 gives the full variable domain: EAGVTQFPSHSVIEKGQTVTLRCDPISGHDNLYWYRRVMGKEIKFLLHFVKESKQDESGMPNNRFLAERTGGTYSTLKVQPAELEDSGVYFCASSAAYEQYFGPGTRLTVT.

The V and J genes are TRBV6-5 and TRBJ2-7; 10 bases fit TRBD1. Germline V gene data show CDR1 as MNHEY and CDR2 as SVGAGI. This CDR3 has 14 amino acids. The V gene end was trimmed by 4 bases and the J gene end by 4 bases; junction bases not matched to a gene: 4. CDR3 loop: CASSFRTGGYEQYF. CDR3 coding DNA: TGTGCCAGCAGTTTTAGGACAGGGGGATACGAGCAGTACTTC.

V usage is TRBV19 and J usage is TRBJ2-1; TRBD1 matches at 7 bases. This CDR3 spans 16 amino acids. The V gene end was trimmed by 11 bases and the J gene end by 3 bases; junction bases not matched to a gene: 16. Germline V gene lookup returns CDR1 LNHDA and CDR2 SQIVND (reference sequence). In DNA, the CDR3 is TGTGCCTCCAAAGGCGAGGGGGCGGTTTTCTACAATGAGCAGTTCTTC. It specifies CASKGEGAVFYNEQFF. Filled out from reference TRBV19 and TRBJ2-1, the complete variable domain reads DGGITQSPKYLFRKEGQNVTLSCEQNLNHDAMYWYRQDPGQGLRLIYYSQIVNDFQKGDIAEGYSVSREKKESFPLTVTSAQKNPTAFYLCASKGEGAVFYNEQFFGPGTRLTVL.

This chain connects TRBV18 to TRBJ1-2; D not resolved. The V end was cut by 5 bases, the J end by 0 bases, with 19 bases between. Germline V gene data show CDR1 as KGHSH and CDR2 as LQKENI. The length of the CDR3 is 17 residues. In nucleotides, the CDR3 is TGTGCCAGCTCAGCCCGACCCCCTACAGAAACTAACTATGGCTACACCTTC. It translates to CASSARPPTETNYGYTF.

CDR3 residues: CASSLAPVEQFF. Here the CDR3 DNA reads TGTGCCAGCAGCTTAGCACCAGTGGAGCAGTTCTTC. The chain is built from TRBV13 and TRBJ2-1; D not certain. The CDR3 sequence is 12 residues long. Per the germline V gene, CDR1 is PRHDT and CDR2 is FYEKMQ (reference sequence). With 1 base removed from V and 10 bases from J, the gap between germline ends came to 8 bases.

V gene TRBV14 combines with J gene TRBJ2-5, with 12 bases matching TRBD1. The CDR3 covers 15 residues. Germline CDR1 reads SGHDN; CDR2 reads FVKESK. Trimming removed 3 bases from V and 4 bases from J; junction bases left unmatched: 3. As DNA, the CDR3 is TGTGCCAGCAGCCATGGGACAGGGGGCTTAGAGACCCAGTACTTC. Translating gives CASSHGTGGLETQYF. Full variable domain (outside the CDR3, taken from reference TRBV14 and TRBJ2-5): EAGVTQFPSHSVIEKGQTVTLRCDPISGHDNLYWYRRVMGKEIKFLLHFVKESKQDESGMPNNRFLAERTGGTYSTLKVQPAELEDSGVYFCASSHGTGGLETQYFGPGTRLLVL.

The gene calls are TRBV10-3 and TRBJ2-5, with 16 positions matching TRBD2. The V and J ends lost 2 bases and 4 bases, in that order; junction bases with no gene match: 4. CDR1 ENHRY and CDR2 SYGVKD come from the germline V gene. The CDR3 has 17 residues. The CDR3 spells CAISEGTSGGARETQYF. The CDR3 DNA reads TGTGCCATCAGTGAGGGGACTAGCGGGGGGGCAAGAGAGACCCAGTACTTC.

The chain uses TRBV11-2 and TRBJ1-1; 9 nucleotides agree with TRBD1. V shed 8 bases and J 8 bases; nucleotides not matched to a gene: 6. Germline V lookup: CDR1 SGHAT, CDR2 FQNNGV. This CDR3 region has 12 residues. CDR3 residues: CASGDGQGEAFF. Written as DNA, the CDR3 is TGTGCCAGCGGGGACGGACAGGGGGAAGCTTTCTTT.

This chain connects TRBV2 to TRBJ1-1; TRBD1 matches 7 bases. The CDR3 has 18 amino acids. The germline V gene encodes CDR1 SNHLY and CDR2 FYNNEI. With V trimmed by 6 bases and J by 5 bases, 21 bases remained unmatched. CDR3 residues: CASRVSRSEQGFGTEAFF. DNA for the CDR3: TGTGCCAGCAGAGTGTCCCGATCCGAACAGGGGTTTGGGACTGAAGCTTTCTTT.

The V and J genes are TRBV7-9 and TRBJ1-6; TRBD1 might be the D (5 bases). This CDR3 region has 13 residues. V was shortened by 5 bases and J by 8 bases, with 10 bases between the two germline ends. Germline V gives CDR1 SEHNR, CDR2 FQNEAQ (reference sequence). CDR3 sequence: CASSHGGYSPLHF. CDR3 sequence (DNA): TGTGCCAGCAGCCACGGGGGGTATTCACCCCTCCACTTT.

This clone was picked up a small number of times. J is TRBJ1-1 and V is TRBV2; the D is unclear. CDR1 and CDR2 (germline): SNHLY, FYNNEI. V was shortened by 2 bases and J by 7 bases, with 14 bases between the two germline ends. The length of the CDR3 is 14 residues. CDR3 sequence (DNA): TGTGCCAGCAGTGAAACCTTCGCGGCAGATGAAGCTTTCTTT. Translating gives CASSETFAADEAFF. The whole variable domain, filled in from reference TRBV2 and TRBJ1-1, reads EPEVTQTPSHQVTQMGQEVILRCVPISNHLYFYWYRQILGQKVEFLVSFYNNEISEKSEIFDDQFSVERPDGSNFTLKIRSTKLEDSAMYFCASSETFAADEAFFGQGTRLTVV.

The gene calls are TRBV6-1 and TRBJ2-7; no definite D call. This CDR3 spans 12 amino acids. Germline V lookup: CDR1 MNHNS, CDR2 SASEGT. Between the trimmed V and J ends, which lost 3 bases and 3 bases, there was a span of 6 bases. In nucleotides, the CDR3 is TGTGCCAGCAGTGAGGTCAGCTACGAGCAGTACTTC. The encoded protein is CASSEVSYEQYF.

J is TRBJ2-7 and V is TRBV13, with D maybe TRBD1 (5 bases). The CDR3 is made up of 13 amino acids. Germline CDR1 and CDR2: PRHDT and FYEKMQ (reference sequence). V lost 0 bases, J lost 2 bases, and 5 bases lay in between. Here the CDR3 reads CASSLGRAYEQYF. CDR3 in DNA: TGTGCCAGCAGCTTAGGCAGGGCCTACGAGCAGTACTTC.

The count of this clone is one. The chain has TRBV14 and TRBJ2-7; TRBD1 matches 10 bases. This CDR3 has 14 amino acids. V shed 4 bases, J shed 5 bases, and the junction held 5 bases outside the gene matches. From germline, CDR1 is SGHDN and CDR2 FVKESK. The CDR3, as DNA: TGTGCCAGCAGCCTTCCGGGACAGGGGCACGAGCAGTACTTC. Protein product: CASSLPGQGHEQYF.

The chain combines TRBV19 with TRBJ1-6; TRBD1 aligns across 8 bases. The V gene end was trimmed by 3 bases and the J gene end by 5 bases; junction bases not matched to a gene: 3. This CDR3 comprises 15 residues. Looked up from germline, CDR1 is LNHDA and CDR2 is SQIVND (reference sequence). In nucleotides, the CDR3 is TGTGCCAGTAGTATGTACAGGGGGGATAATTCACCCCTCCACTTT. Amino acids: CASSMYRGDNSPLHF.

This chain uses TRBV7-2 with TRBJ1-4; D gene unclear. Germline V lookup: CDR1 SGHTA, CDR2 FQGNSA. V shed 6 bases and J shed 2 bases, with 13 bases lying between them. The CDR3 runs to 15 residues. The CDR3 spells CASSLTPSTNEKLFF. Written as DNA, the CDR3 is TGTGCCAGCAGTCTTACACCTTCTACTAATGAAAAACTGTTTTTT.

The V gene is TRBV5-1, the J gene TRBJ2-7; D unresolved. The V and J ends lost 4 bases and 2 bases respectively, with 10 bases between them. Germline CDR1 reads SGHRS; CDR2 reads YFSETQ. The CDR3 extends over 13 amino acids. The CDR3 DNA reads TGCGCCAGCAGCCAGACTGTACCCTACGAGCAGTACTTC. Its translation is CASSQTVPYEQYF.